This record covers a single T cell receptor (beta chain). The antigen is not known. At the DNA level, this CDR3 is encoded by other sequences in the same sample as well. This sample is drawn from a study of shared clonotypes between healthy human individuals. Background on the study: The cohort comprised a couple of women and a few men. Their ages spanned 18 to 49 years.

Study findings and constraints: On the whole, naive subsets had larger estimated richness than memory subsets had.

Evenly divided among several immunoSEQ plates was the genomic DNA of each subset. The method was immunoSEQ multiplex PCR; TCRdb's version includes in-frame clones alone and lacks a portion of them. Of roughly 2,000,000 clones listed, approximately 94% are singletons. The CDR3 has 14 amino acids. V dropped 0 bases and J dropped 4 bases, with 6 bases sitting between them. Looked up from germline, CDR1 is LGHNA and CDR2 is YNFKEQ. Naive CD8 cells lacked CD45RO and underwent positive selection for CCR7, leaving out terminally differentiated effector memory CD45RA+ cells. The chain uses TRBV4-2 and TRBJ2-2; D is uncertain. The TCR comes from a man aged 18 to 30 in good health. The specimen sequenced was naive CD8+ T cells sorted from blood. CDR3 in DNA: TGTGCCAGCAGCCAAGATCCTCCCACCGGGGAGCTGTTTTTT. Its protein product is CASSQDPPTGELFF.